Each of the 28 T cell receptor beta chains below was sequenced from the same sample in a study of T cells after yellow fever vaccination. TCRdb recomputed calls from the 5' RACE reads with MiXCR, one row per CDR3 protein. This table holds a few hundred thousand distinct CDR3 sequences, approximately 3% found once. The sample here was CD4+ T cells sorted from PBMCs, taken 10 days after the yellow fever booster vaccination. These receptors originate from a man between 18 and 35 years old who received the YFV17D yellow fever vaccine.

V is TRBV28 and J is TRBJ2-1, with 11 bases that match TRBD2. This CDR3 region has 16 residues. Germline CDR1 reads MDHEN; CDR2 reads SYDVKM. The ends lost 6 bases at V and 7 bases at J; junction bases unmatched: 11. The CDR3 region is CASRDFSGGAGNEQFF. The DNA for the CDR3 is TGTGCCAGCAGAGACTTTAGCGGGGGGGCGGGGAATGAGCAGTTCTTC. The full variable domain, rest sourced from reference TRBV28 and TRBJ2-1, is DVKVTQSSRYLVKRTGEKVFLECVQDMDHENMFWYRQDPGLGLRLIYFSYDVKMKEKGDIPEGYSVSREKKERFSLILESASTNQTSMYLCASRDFSGGAGNEQFFGPGTRLTVL.

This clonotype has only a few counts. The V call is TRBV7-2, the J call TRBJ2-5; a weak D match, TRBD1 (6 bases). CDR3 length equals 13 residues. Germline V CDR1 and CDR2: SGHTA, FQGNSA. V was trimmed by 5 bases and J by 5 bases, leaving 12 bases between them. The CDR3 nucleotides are TGTGCCAGCAGCCAGGGGTTGTACGAGACCCAGTACTTC. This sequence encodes CASSQGLYETQYF.

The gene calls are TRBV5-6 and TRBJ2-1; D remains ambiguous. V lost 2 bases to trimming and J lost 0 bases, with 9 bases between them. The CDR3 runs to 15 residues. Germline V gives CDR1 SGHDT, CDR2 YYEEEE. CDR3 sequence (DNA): TGTGCCAGCAGCTTCGGACCGAGCTCCTACAATGAGCAGTTCTTC. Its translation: CASSFGPSSYNEQFF.

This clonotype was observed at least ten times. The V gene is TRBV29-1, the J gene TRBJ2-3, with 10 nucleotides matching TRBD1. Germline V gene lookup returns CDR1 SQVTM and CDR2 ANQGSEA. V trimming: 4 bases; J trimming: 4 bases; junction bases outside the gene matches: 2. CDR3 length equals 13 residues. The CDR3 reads CSVAGTGADTQYF. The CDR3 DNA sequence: TGCAGCGTTGCCGGGACAGGGGCAGATACGCAGTATTTT.

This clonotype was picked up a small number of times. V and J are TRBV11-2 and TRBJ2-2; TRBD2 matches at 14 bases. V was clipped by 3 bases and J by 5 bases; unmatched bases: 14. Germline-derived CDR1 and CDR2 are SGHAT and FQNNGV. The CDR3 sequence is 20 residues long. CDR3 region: CASSLRASGLAGVGTGELFF. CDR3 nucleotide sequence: TGTGCCAGCAGCTTGCGGGCATCGGGACTAGCGGGGGTCGGAACCGGGGAGCTGTTTTTT.

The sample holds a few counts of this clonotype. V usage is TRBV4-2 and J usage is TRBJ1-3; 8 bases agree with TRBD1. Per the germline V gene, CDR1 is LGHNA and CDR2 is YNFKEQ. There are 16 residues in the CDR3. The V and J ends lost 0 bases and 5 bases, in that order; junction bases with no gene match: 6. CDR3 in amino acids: CASSQDPTGERNTIYF. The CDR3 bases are TGTGCCAGCAGCCAAGATCCGACAGGGGAGCGAAACACCATATATTTT.

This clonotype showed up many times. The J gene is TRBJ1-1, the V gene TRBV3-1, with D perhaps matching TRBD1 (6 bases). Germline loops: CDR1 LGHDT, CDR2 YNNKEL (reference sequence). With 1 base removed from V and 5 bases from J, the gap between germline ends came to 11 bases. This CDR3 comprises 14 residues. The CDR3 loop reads CASSQGGLKTEAFF. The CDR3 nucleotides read TGTGCCAGCAGCCAAGGGGGGCTAAAGACTGAAGCTTTCTTT.

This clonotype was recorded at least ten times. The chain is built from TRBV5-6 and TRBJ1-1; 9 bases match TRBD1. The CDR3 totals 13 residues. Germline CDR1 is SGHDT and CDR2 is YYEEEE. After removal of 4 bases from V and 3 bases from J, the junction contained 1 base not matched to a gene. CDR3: CASSRDRDTEAFF. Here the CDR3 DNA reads TGTGCCAGCAGCCGGGACAGGGACACTGAAGCTTTCTTT.

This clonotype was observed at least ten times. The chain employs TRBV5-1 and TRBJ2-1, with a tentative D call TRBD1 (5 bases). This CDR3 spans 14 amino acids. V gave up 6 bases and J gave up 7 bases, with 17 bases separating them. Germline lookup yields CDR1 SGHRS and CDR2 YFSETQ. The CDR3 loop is CASKPRVFSNEQFF. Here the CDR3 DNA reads TGCGCCAGCAAACCCAGGGTTTTCTCGAATGAGCAGTTCTTC.

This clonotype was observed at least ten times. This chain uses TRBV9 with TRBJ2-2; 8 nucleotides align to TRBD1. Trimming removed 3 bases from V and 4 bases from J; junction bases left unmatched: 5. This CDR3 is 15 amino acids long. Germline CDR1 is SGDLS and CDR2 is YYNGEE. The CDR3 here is CASSAGQGFTGELFF. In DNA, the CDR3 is TGTGCCAGCAGCGCCGGACAGGGTTTCACCGGGGAGCTGTTTTTT.

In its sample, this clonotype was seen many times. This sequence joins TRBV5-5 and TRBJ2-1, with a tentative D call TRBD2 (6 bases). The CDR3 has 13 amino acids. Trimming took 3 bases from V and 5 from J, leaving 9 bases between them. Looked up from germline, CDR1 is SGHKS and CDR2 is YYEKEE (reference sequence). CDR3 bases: TGTGCCAGCAGCTCCGGGACTCACAATGAGCAGTTCTTC. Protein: CASSSGTHNEQFF.

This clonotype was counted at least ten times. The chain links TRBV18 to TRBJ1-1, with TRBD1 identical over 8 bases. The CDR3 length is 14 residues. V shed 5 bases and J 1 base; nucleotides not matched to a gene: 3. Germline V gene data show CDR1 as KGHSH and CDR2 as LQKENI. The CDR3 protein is CASSAGQANTEAFF. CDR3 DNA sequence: TGTGCCAGCTCAGCGGGACAGGCGAACACTGAAGCTTTCTTT. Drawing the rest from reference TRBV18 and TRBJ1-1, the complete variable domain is NAGVMQNPRHLVRRRGQEARLRCSPMKGHSHVYWYRQLPEEGLKFMVYLQKENIIDESGMPKERFSAEFPKEGPSILRIQQVVRGDSAAYFCASSAGQANTEAFFGQGTRLTVV.

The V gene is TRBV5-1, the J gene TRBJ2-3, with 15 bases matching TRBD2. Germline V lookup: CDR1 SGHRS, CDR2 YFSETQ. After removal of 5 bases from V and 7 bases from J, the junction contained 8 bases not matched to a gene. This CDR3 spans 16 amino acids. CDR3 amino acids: CASREGTSGGQNTQYF. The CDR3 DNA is TGCGCCAGCAGGGAAGGGACTAGCGGGGGGCAAAATACGCAGTATTTT.

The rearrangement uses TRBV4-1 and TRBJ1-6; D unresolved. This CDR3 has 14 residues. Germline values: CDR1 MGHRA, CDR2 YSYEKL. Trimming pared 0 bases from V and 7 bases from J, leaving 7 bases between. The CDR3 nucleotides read TGCGCCAGCAGCCAAGAGGCGGTGAATTCACCCCTCCACTTT. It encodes CASSQEAVNSPLHF.

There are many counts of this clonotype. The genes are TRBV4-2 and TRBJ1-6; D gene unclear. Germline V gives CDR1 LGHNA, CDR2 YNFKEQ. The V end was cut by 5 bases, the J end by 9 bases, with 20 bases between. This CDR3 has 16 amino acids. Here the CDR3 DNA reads TGTGCCAGCAGCTCTAATAAGGGTTTAGGCTCTTCACCCCTCCACTTT. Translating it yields CASSSNKGLGSSPLHF.

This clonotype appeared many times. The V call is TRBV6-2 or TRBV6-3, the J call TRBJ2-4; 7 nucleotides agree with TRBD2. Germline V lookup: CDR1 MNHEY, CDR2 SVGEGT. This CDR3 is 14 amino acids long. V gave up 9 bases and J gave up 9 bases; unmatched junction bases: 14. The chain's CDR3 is CASVAGPFQVIQYF. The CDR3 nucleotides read TGTGCCAGTGTAGCGGGTCCCTTCCAGGTCATTCAGTACTTC.

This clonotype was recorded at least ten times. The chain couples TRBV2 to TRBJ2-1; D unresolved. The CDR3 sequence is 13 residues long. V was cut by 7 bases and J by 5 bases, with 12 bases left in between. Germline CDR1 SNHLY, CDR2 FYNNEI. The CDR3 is CASNLDTHNEQFF. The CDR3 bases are TGTGCCAGCAATCTCGACACCCACAATGAGCAGTTCTTC.

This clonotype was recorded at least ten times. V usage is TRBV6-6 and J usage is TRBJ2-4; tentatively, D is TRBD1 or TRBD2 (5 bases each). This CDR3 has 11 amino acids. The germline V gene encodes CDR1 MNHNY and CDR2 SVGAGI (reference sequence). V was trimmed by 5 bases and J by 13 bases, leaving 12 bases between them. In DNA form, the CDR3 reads TGTGCCAGCAGTGGCCGGGGCCTCCAGTACTTC. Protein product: CASSGRGLQYF.

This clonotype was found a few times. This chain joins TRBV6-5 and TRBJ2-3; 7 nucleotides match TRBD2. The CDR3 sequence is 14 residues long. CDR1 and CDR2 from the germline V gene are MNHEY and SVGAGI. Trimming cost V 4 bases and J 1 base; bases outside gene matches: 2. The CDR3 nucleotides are TGTGCCAGCAGTTCAGCGGGGCGCACAGATACGCAGTATTTT. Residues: CASSSAGRTDTQYF.

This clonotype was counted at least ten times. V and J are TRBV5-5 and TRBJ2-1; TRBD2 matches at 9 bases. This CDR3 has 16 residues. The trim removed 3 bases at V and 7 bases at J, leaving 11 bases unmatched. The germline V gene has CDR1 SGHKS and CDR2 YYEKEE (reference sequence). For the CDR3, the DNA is TGTGCCAGCAGCTCCCTCTGGGCGGGGGGGCCGAATGAGCAGTTCTTC. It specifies CASSSLWAGGPNEQFF.

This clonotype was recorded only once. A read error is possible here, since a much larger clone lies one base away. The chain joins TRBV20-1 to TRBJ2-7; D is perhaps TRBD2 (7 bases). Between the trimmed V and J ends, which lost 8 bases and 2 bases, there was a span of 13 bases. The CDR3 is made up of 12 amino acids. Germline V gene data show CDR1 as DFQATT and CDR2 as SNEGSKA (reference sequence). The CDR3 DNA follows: TGCAGTCCGGGGGGACAAGCCTACGAGCAGTACTTC. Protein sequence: CSPGGQAYEQYF.

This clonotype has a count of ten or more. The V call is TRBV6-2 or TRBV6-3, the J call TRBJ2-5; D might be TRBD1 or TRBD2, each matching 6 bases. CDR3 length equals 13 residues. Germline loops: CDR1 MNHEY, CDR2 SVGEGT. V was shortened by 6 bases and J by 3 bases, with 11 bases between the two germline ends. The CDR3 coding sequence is TGTGCCAGCAGGTCAGGGGAGGAAGAGACCCAGTACTTC. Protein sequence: CASRSGEEETQYF.

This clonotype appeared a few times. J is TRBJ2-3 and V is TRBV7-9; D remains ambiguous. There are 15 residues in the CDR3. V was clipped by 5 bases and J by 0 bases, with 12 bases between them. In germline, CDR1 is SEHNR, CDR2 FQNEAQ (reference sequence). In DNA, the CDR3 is TGTGCCAGCAGCCGTCCTTCACTAAGCACAGATACGCAGTATTTT. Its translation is CASSRPSLSTDTQYF. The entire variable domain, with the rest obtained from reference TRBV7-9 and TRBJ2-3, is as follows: DTGVSQNPRHKITKRGQNVTFRCDPISEHNRLYWYRQTLGQGPEFLTYFQNEAQLEKSRLLSDRFSAERPKGSFSTLEIQRTEQGDSAMYLCASSRPSLSTDTQYFGPGTRLTVL.

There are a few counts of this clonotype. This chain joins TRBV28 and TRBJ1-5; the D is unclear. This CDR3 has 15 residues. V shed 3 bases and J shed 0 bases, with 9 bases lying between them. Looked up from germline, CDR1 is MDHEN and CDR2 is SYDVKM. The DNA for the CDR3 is TGTGCCAGCAGTTTCTCTCCCTATAGCAATCAGCCCCAGCATTTT. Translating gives CASSFSPYSNQPQHF.

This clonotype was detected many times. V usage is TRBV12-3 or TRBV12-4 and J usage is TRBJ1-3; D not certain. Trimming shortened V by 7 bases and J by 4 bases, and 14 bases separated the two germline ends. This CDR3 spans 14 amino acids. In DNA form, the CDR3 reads TGTGCCAGCATCAACCGGGCCTCGGGAAACACCATATATTTT. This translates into CASINRASGNTIYF.

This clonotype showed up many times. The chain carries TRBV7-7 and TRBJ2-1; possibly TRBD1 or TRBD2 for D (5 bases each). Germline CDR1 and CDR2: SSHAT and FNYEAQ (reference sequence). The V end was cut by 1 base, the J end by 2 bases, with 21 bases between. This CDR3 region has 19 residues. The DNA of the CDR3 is TGTGCCAGCAGCTTAGGTTCTCGGGGACCCGAGTCGCCCTACAATGAGCAGTTCTTC. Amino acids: CASSLGSRGPESPYNEQFF.

The CDR3 protein is CSAGGQQGLEKLFF. DNA for the CDR3: TGCAGTGCGGGTGGACAACAGGGACTTGAAAAACTGTTTTTT. The J gene is TRBJ1-4, the V gene TRBV20-1; possible D gene TRBD1, 6 bases. Germline CDR1 is DFQATT and CDR2 is SNEGSKA (reference sequence). V lost 6 bases to trimming and J lost 7 bases, with 18 bases between them. The CDR3 consists of 14 residues.

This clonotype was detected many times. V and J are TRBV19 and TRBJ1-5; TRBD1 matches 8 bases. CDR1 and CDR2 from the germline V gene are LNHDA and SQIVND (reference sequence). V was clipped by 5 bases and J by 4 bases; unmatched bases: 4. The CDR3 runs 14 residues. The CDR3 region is CASSRDRFNQPQHF. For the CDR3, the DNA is TGTGCCAGTAGTCGGGACAGGTTTAATCAGCCCCAGCATTTT.